Listed here is a single T cell receptor (beta chain). Its matching antigen is unknown. Produced via immunoSEQ multiplex PCR; TCRdb's table is partial and in-frame only. The profile shows roughly 34,000 clones, approximately 90% of them singletons. Germline V gene sequence: CDR1 MGHRA, CDR2 YSYEKL. V was pared by 2 bases and J by 6 bases, with 9 bases of the junction left unmatched. The CDR3 totals 15 residues. Time point given: week 47, end of study. It was 300 ug of mutant IDH1 20-mer peptide that made up each vaccine dose, given with topical imiquimod. Each donor presented with a new WHO grade 3 or 4 astrocytoma that tested IDH1-mutant and showed ATRX loss. These data belong to a study of a mutant IDH1 vaccine in newly diagnosed glioma. Turning to the study itself: It was at week 35 that visit V12 occurred, and at week 47 that visit V13 did.

The study, taken as a whole, reports: Of all patients, approximately 93% showed vaccine-induced immune responses.

V is TRBV4-1 and J is TRBJ1-1; TRBD1 aligns across 7 bases. This material consisted of PBMCs, taken from a glioma patient whose treatment included an IDH1 peptide vaccine. This TCR derives from a woman under 40 with glioma. CDR3 in amino acids: CASSQKGLQGPEAFF. Here the CDR3 DNA reads TGCGCCAGCAGCCAAAAAGGTCTACAGGGGCCTGAAGCTTTCTTT.